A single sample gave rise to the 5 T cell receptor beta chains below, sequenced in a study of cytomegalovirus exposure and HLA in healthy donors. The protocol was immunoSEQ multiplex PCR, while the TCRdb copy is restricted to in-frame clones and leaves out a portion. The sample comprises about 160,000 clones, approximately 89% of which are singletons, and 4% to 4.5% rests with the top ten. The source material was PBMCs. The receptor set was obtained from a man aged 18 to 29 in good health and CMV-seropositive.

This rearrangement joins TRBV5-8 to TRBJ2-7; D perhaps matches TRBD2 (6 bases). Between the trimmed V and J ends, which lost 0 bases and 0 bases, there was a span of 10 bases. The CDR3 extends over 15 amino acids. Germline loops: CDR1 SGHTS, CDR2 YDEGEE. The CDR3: CASSLAYSGSYEQYF. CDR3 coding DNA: TGTGCCAGCAGCTTGGCTTATAGCGGCTCCTACGAGCAGTACTTC.

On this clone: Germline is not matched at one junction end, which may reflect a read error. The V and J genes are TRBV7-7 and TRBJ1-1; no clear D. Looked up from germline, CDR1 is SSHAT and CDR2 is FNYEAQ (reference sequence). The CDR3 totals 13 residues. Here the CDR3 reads CASSLGVGTEAFF. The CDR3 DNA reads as TGTGCTAGCAGCTTAGGAGTCGGCACTGAAGCTTTCTTT.

The CDR3 DNA reads TGCAGCGCTGCTACTAGGGGAGGGAGCACAGATACGCAGTATTTT. It is translated as CSAATRGGSTDTQYF. The genes are TRBV29-1 and TRBJ2-3; TRBD2 agrees at 7 bases. This CDR3 spans 15 amino acids. The ends lost 7 bases at V and 0 bases at J; junction bases unmatched: 10. CDR1 and CDR2 (germline): SQVTM, ANQGSEA.

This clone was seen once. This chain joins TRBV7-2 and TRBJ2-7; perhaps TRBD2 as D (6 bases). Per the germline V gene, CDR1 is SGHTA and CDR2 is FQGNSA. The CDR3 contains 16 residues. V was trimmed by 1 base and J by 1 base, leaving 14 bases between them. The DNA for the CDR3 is TGTGCCAGCAGCTTAGTCTCGGGAGTCCCTTCCTACGAGCAGTACTTC. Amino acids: CASSLVSGVPSYEQYF. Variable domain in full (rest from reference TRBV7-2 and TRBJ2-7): GAGVSQSPSNKVTEKGKDVELRCDPISGHTALYWYRQSLGQGLEFLIYFQGNSAPDKSGLPSDRFSAERTGGSVSTLTIQRTQQEDSAVYLCASSLVSGVPSYEQYFGPGTRLTVT.

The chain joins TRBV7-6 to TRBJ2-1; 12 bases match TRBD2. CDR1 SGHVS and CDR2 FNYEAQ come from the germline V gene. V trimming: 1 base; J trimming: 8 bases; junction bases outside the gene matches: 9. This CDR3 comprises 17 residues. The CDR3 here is CASSLGILAGGPDEQFF. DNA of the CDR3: TGTGCCAGCAGCTTAGGTATCCTAGCGGGAGGGCCCGATGAGCAGTTCTTC.